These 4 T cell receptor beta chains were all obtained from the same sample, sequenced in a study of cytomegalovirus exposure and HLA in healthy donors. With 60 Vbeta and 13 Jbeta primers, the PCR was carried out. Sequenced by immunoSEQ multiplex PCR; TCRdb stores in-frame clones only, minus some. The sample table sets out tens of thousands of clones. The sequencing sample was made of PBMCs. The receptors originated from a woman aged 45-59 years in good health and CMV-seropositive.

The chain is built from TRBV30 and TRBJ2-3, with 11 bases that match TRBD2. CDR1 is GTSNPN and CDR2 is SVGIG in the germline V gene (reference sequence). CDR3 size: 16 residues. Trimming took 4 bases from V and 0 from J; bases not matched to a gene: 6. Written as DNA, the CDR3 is TGTGCCTGGACTAAAGGACTAGCGGGTAGCACAGATACGCAGTATTTT. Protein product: CAWTKGLAGSTDTQYF. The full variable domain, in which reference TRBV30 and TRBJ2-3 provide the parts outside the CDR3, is SQTIHQWPATLVQPVGSPLSLECTVEGTSNPNLYWYRQAAGRGLQLLFYSVGIGQISSEVPQNLSASRPQDRQFILSSKKLLLSDSGFYLCAWTKGLAGSTDTQYFGPGTRLTVL.

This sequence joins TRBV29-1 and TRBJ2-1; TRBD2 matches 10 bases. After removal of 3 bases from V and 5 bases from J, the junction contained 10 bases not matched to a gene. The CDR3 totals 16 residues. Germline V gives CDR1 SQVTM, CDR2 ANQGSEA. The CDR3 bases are TGCAGCGTTGAGTCAAGCGGGAGGGCCTTCGACAATGAGCAGTTCTTC. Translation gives CSVESSGRAFDNEQFF.

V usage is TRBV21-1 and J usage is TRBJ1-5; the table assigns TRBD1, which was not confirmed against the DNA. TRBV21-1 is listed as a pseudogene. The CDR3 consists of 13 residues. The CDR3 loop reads CASTGTPTQPQHF. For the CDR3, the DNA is TGTGCCAGTACAGGGACACCGACTCAGCCCCAGCATTTT.

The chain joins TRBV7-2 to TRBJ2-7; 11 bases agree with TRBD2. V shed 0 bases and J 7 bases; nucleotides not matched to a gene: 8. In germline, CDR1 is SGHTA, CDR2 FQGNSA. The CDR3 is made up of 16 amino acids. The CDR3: CASSLAGLAVPGEQYF. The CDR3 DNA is TGTGCCAGCAGCTTAGCGGGACTAGCGGTGCCGGGGGAGCAGTACTTC.